These 19 T cell receptor beta chains were sequenced from one sample in a study of blood T cell repertoires in COVID-19. Libraries were prepared by immunoSEQ multiplex PCR; TCRdb keeps only in-frame clonotypes and omits some of them. Here the sample spans about 240,000 clones, around 89% being singletons. Source material: PBMCs or T cells enriched from blood (not recorded which). These receptors were obtained from a woman aged 25 to 45 who had recovered from COVID-19.

This rearrangement joins TRBV13 to TRBJ1-4; 9 nucleotides agree with TRBD1. The CDR3 contains 16 residues. Per germline, CDR1 PRHDT and CDR2 FYEKMQ (reference sequence). The junction had 9 bases not matched to a gene; V was cut back by 5 bases and J by 5 bases. CDR3 sequence reads: CASSQSLGQGNEKLFF. As DNA, the CDR3 is TGTGCCAGCAGCCAAAGCTTGGGACAGGGAAATGAAAAACTGTTTTTT. The entire variable domain, with the rest obtained from reference TRBV13 and TRBJ1-4, is as follows: AAGVIQSPRHLIKEKRETATLKCYPIPRHDTVYWYQQGPGQDPQFLISFYEKMQSDKGSIPDRFSAQQFSDYHSELNMSSLELGDSALYFCASSQSLGQGNEKLFFGSGTQLSVL.

The chain combines TRBV28 with TRBJ2-7, with D possibly TRBD2 on 5 matching bases. Trimming took off 5 bases at V and 5 bases at J, with 19 bases between the two ends. There are 15 residues in the CDR3. Per the germline V gene, CDR1 is MDHEN and CDR2 is SYDVKM. Written as DNA, the CDR3 is TGTGCCAGCAGTCTACCCCCCGGACTGAGACACGAGCAGTACTTC. Translation gives CASSLPPGLRHEQYF. Using reference TRBV28 and TRBJ2-7 for the parts outside the CDR3, the full variable domain is DVKVTQSSRYLVKRTGEKVFLECVQDMDHENMFWYRQDPGLGLRLIYFSYDVKMKEKGDIPEGYSVSREKKERFSLILESASTNQTSMYLCASSLPPGLRHEQYFGPGTRLTVT.

The V and J genes are TRBV7-9 and TRBJ1-4; 10 nucleotides align to TRBD1. Per germline, CDR1 SEHNR and CDR2 FQNEAQ (reference sequence). The CDR3 totals 18 residues. The V segment lost 3 bases and the J segment 7 bases; nucleotides outside the gene matches: 14. The CDR3 region has the DNA TGTGCCAGCAGCTTGCCCCCGGGACAGGGGTTACAGAGTGAAAAACTGTTTTTT. This translates into CASSLPPGQGLQSEKLFF.

This clone showed up just once. V usage is TRBV10-3 and J usage is TRBJ1-1; D call uncertain. Per the germline V gene, CDR1 is ENHRY and CDR2 is SYGVKD. The CDR3 is made up of 13 amino acids. V was clipped by 5 bases and J by 4 bases, with 11 bases between them. For the CDR3, the DNA is TGTGCCATCAGTCACCTTGGCGGCACTGAAGCTTTCTTT. Translated, it gives CAISHLGGTEAFF.

The chain employs TRBV6-2 or TRBV6-3 and TRBJ2-7; 8 nucleotides align to TRBD1. V lost 6 bases and J lost 1; bases outside the gene matches: 11. The CDR3 runs to 16 residues. Germline V CDR1 and CDR2: MNHEY, SVGEGT. The CDR3 region is CASSITGGTRSYEQYF. In DNA, the CDR3 is TGTGCCAGCAGCATCACAGGGGGTACACGGTCCTACGAGCAGTACTTC.

This clone has only one observation. The V gene is TRBV2, the J gene TRBJ2-7; D call uncertain. The CDR3 sequence is 12 residues long. Germline assignment: CDR1 SNHLY and CDR2 FYNNEI. V gave up 6 bases and J gave up 3 bases, with 9 bases separating them. This CDR3 is CASRPDNYEQYF. Here the CDR3 DNA reads TGTGCCAGCAGGCCCGACAACTACGAGCAGTACTTC.

The CDR3 coding sequence is TGTGCCAGCTCACAGGGGCTTGGGGCCAACGTCCTGACTTTC. This sequence encodes CASSQGLGANVLTF. V and J are TRBV6-5 and TRBJ2-6, with 7 positions matching TRBD1. From germline, CDR1 is MNHEY and CDR2 SVGAGI. V lost 8 bases and J lost 3; bases outside the gene matches: 4. The CDR3 spans 14 residues.

The chain recombines TRBV19 with TRBJ1-5; D perhaps matches TRBD1 (5 bases). The germline V and J ends were trimmed by 4 bases and 9 bases, with 19 bases remaining between them. CDR3 size: 15 residues. The germline CDR1 and CDR2 sequences are LNHDA and SQIVND (reference sequence). In nucleotides, the CDR3 is TGTGCCAGTAGTAGCGCCCGGGAGGGGCCGGCGCCCCAGCATTTT. Translated: CASSSAREGPAPQHF.

The rearrangement links TRBV7-2 to TRBJ1-2, with 8 bases that match TRBD1. V was clipped by 4 bases and J by 3 bases; unmatched bases: 7. The germline gives CDR1 SGHTA, CDR2 FQGNSA. The CDR3 has 15 amino acids. For the CDR3, the DNA is TGTGCCAGCAGCTCCGACAGGGGAGTTGACTATGGCTACACCTTC. Translation gives CASSSDRGVDYGYTF.

The chain carries TRBV28 and TRBJ2-7, with D tentatively TRBD1 (6 bases). This CDR3 has 15 residues. The V end lost 5 bases, the J end lost 5 bases, and 19 bases lay between the germline ends. Per germline, CDR1 MDHEN and CDR2 SYDVKM. In DNA form, the CDR3 reads TGTGCCAGCAGTACTTCAGGGGCCTCTCGGAACGAGCAGTACTTC. Residues: CASSTSGASRNEQYF.

This chain joins TRBV7-2 and TRBJ2-1, with a weak D call TRBD1 (5 bases). This CDR3 contains 15 residues. Germline V gene lookup returns CDR1 SGHTA and CDR2 FQGNSA. The ends were cut back, 7 bases at V and 6 bases at J, with 19 bases in the middle. The CDR3 loop reads CASTAGRVIINEQFF. The CDR3 coding sequence is TGTGCCAGCACCGCCGGCAGGGTGATCATCAATGAGCAGTTCTTC.

The genes are TRBV30 and TRBJ1-2, with D possibly TRBD1 on 5 matching bases. Trimming cost V 7 bases and J 3 bases, with 18 bases left between them. The CDR3 is 14 residues long. Germline V gives CDR1 GTSNPN, CDR2 SVGIG (reference sequence). CDR3 region: CASLVLGGDYGYTF. The CDR3 DNA reads as TGTGCCTCTCTTGTACTTGGGGGGGACTATGGCTACACCTTC.

This chain uses TRBV3-1 (or the pseudogene TRBV3-2) with TRBJ2-3; weak D call: TRBD1 (6 bases). V lost 4 bases to trimming and J lost 6 bases, with 23 bases between them. Germline V gives CDR1 LGHDT, CDR2 YNNKEL (reference sequence). The CDR3 spans 17 residues. As DNA, the CDR3 is TGTGCCAGCAGCCGTAGGGCCGGGACACCGGTCGGGGATACGCAGTATTTT. It is translated as CASSRRAGTPVGDTQYF.

The J gene is TRBJ1-5, the V gene TRBV28, with 11 bases that match TRBD1. The CDR3 totals 19 residues. Germline lookup yields CDR1 MDHEN and CDR2 SYDVKM. The V segment lost 6 bases and the J segment 0 bases; nucleotides outside the gene matches: 13. The CDR3 sequence is CASSPLGTGGIHSNQPQHF. The CDR3 nucleotides read TGTGCCAGCAGCCCCCTCGGGACAGGGGGGATACATAGCAATCAGCCCCAGCATTTT.

The gene calls are TRBV30 and TRBJ1-5; D possibly corresponds to TRBD1 (6 bases). Germline CDR1 and CDR2: GTSNPN and SVGIG (reference sequence). The CDR3 extends over 12 amino acids. V gave up 2 bases and J gave up 6 bases, with 8 bases separating them. The CDR3 is CAWSTRGQPQHF. The CDR3 DNA is TGTGCCTGGAGTACCAGGGGTCAGCCCCAGCATTTT.

V is TRBV7-3 and J is TRBJ2-6, with D perhaps TRBD1 (6 bases). V lost 3 bases and J 5 bases, leaving 11 bases between the germline ends. Per the germline V gene, CDR1 is SGHTA and CDR2 is FQGTGA. The CDR3 totals 15 residues. Here the CDR3 DNA reads TGTGCCAGCAGCTTTTACGGGGACAGGGCCAACGTCCTGACTTTC. Its translation is CASSFYGDRANVLTF. Full variable domain (rest looked up from reference TRBV7-3 and TRBJ2-6): GAGVSQTPSNKVTEKGKYVELRCDPISGHTALYWYRQSLGQGPEFLIYFQGTGAADDSGLPNDRFFAVRPEGSVSTLKIQRTERGDSAVYLCASSFYGDRANVLTFGAGSRLTVL.

The chain uses TRBV4-2 and TRBJ1-2; the match to TRBD1 covers 8 bases. The J segment lost 6 bases and the V segment lost 3 bases, leaving 6 bases of the junction unmatched. CDR1 LGHNA and CDR2 YNFKEQ come from the germline V gene. The CDR3 is 14 residues long. The CDR3 here is CASSQTGDLDGYTF. DNA for the CDR3: TGTGCCAGCAGCCAGACAGGGGATTTGGATGGCTACACCTTC.

V gene TRBV6-6 combines with J gene TRBJ1-2, with 7 bases matching TRBD1. Per germline, CDR1 MNHNY and CDR2 SVGAGI (reference sequence). The CDR3 is made up of 14 amino acids. V gave up 2 bases and J gave up 6 bases; unmatched junction bases: 6. The CDR3 DNA follows: TGTGCCAGCAGTTACGTTACAGGGGAGCATGGCTACACCTTC. It encodes CASSYVTGEHGYTF.

This clone was seen once. This chain connects TRBV27 to TRBJ1-5, with D hard to call. V shed 3 bases and J shed 4 bases, with 13 bases lying between them. Looked up from germline, CDR1 is MNHEY and CDR2 is SMNVEV (reference sequence). The CDR3 loop spans 15 amino acids. The CDR3 sequence: CASSLGLSRNQPQHF. The CDR3 nucleotides are TGTGCCAGCAGTTTGGGCCTTTCCCGAAATCAGCCCCAGCATTTT.